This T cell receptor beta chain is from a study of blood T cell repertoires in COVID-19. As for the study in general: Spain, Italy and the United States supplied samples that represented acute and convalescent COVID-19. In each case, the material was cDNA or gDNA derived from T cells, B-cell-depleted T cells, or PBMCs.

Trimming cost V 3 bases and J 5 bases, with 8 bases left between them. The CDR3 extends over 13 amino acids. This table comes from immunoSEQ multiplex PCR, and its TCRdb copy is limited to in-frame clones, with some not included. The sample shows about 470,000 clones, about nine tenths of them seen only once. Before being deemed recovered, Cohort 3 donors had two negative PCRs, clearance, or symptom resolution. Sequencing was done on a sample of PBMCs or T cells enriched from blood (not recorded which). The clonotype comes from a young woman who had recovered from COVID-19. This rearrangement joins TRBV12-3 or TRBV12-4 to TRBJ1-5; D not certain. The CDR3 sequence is CASSFDTDQPQHF. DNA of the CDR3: TGTGCCAGCAGTTTCGACACCGATCAGCCCCAGCATTTT.